This record looks at one T cell receptor (beta chain) sequence and its context. Its antigen has not been determined. Base qualities are not provided; no much larger clone lies one nucleotide away. TCR beta CDR3 regions were amplified from RNA transcripts. For the first round of RT-PCR on the TCR CDR3, the HTBI primer set was used together with the Qiagen OneStep RT-PCR kit. The libraries were constructed in a second round of multiplex PCR and then size-selected and purified. The libraries were sequenced on an Illumina HiSeq2000 using paired-end 100 bp reads. In the paper's pipeline: SOAPnuke was used to process the raw data, removing reads that contained adapters or uncalled bases, had a mean Phred below 15, or lacked an exact match to the constant primer or identifier. COPE v1.2.5 was used to merge high-quality paired reads, and clonotypes were defined as unique nucleotide sequences. Clonotypes were aligned to IMGT TRBV, TRBD and TRBJ reference segments using MiTCR v1.1. Only V-J combinations with frequency above 0.0001, covering 98% to 99.2% of repertoires, were analysed. The TCS score was defined as F50 (clonal expansion) divided by E x V (chaos), with BLOSUM62-based TCRdist calculated between CDR3 peptides within each V-J. Welch's t-statistics and random forest reduced just over 500 V-J features to 13, which were used in a naive Bayes classifier (R e1071). Using fastp at Q25 and MiXCR, TCRdb reprocessed the public reads and kept productive beta chains. Under each unique CDR3 protein, matching rows form one entry showing the most common genes and DNA. The V and J calls, along with clone size, are taken from TCRdb and not from the paper's own processing. This sample gives under 350,000 distinct CDR3 sequences in total; around 13% of them show up just once. Less than 8% of the sample is in the top ten clones.

Graves' hyperthyroidism was defined as stable when no progression to ophthalmopathy occurred over 18 months of follow-up. Hyperthyroidism patients were newly diagnosed, with disease duration under 2 months, and aged 18 to 65 years. The study excluded patients with uncontrolled infections, other autoimmune diseases, pregnancy or lactation. Diagnoses were based on clinical symptoms, serum thyroxine and TRAb, thyroid ultrasound and orbital computed tomography. Ficoll-Paque density gradient centrifugation was used to isolate PBMCs from 10 ml of fresh peripheral blood. Trizol reagent was used to extract total RNA, and RNA quality was then checked on an Agilent 2100 Bioanalyzer. This entry is derived from a study of T cells in Graves' hyperthyroidism and ophthalmopathy (dated by TCRdb to about 2019). Broadly, across the study: Peripheral blood samples were taken at initial diagnosis, before any treatment was given. A discovery cohort of roughly 100 patients, approximately 45 with Graves' ophthalmopathy and more than 55 with stable Graves' hyperthyroidism, was used to find distinguishing TCR V-J signatures. For training and testing, the approximately 97 patients in the discovery cohort were randomly divided in a 7:3 ratio. According to the paper, TCR Vbeta CDR3 sequencing was carried out on more than 120 peripheral blood samples, which came from more than 40 ophthalmopathy, under 85 hyperthyroidism and roughly 17 progressor patients. Thyroid tissue and blood T-cell repertoires from about six Graves' hyperthyroidism patients were also compared in the study. After blood sampling, hyperthyroidism patients were treated with methimazole at a starting dose of 30 mg daily, and ophthalmopathy patients were treated with high-dose intravenous methylprednisolone. Prospective prediction of ophthalmopathy was tested in an independent validation cohort of under 20 hyperthyroidism patients and around 16 patients who later progressed to ophthalmopathy.

Overall study results and their limits: In validation, the model predicted progression to ophthalmopathy a median of 6.5 months before onset, with roughly 70% sensitivity and roughly 72% specificity. Ophthalmopathy was separated from stable hyperthyroidism by a 13 V-J signature model, with approximately 89% sensitivity and roughly 81% specificity obtained in cross-validation and 80%/75% obtained in testing. Most expanded thyroid clonotypes (frequency above 0.001) were also found in blood, which suggests that blood repertoires may mirror thyroid immune responses. Sample size was not statistically predetermined, and blinding of investigators to group allocation was not performed.

The sample was blood. The receptor was isolated from a woman aged 40 to 50 with Graves' hyperthyroidism.

The CDR3 region reads CASSHRDRPYEQYF. Here is the DNA: TGTGCCAGCTCACACCGGGACAGGCCCTACGAGCAGTACTTC. The sequence is built from TRBV18 and TRBJ2-7, with TRBD1 matching 8 junction bases. CDR1 and CDR2 are drawn from the germline V gene: KGHSH, LQKENI. The germline V and J ends show losses of 4 bases and 2 bases respectively, and no gene match explains 4 bases of the junction. Its CDR3 holds 14 amino acids, cysteine through phenylalanine. Of the read, only the CDR3 DNA is kept; its 42 bases are in frame from base 1.